The 5 T cell receptor beta chains below were found in one sample sequenced in a study of blood T cell repertoires in COVID-19. This table comes from immunoSEQ multiplex PCR, and its TCRdb copy is limited to in-frame clones, with some not included. The sample lists around 180,000 clones, roughly 79% occurring once. The sequencing input was peripheral blood. The receptor source for this set is a man aged 55 to 70 with active or convalescent COVID-19.

The rearrangement joins TRBV5-1 to TRBJ2-3; D might be TRBD2 (6 bases). With 4 bases removed from V and 5 bases from J, the gap between germline ends came to 14 bases. Germline V gene data show CDR1 as SGHRS and CDR2 as YFSETQ. The CDR3 loop spans 14 amino acids. The DNA for the CDR3 is TGCGCCAGCAGCCTTAGCGGTTGGGGAGATACGCAGTATTTT. Translated, it gives CASSLSGWGDTQYF.

V usage is TRBV5-1 and J usage is TRBJ2-7; 7 nucleotides agree with TRBD1. The CDR3 is 13 residues long. With 6 bases clipped from V and 5 bases from J, the junction kept 8 bases outside the gene matches. CDR1 and CDR2 from the germline V gene are SGHRS and YFSETQ. The CDR3 here is CASMLTGLDEQYF. CDR3 DNA sequence: TGCGCCAGCATGCTGACAGGGCTGGACGAGCAGTACTTC. The complete variable domain, with remaining parts taken from reference TRBV5-1 and TRBJ2-7, reads KAGVTQTPRYLIKTRGQQVTLSCSPISGHRSVSWYQQTPGQGLQFLFEYFSETQRNKGNFPGRFSGRQFSNSRSEMNVSTLELGDSALYLCASMLTGLDEQYFGPGTRLTVT.

The chain recombines TRBV9 with TRBJ2-2; TRBD2 agrees at 9 bases. This CDR3 has 16 residues. The germline V gene encodes CDR1 SGDLS and CDR2 YYNGEE. Trimming took 0 bases from V and 6 from J; bases not matched to a gene: 6. CDR3 sequence reads: CASSVAVAGDAGELFF. The CDR3 nucleotides are TGTGCCAGCAGCGTAGCGGTAGCGGGAGACGCCGGGGAGCTGTTTTTT.

The CDR3 here is CASSLGARGETQYF. CDR3 sequence (DNA): TGTGCCAGCAGCTTGGGTGCCCGGGGGGAGACCCAGTACTTC. The J gene is TRBJ2-5, the V gene TRBV5-5; a possible D gene is TRBD2 (6 bases). The CDR3 covers 14 residues. V was pared by 0 bases and J by 5 bases, with 11 bases between. Germline V gene lookup returns CDR1 SGHKS and CDR2 YYEKEE (reference sequence).

The genes are TRBV28 and TRBJ2-2; perhaps TRBD2 as D (5 bases). The CDR3 covers 12 residues. Germline V gene sequence: CDR1 MDHEN, CDR2 SYDVKM. The ends were cut back, 7 bases at V and 7 bases at J, with 10 bases in the middle. DNA of the CDR3: TGTGCCAGCAACCTAGAGGGCGGGGAGCTGTTTTTT. Its protein is CASNLEGGELFF.